Sequencing of this TCR beta chain was carried out in a study of blood T cell repertoires in COVID-19 (TCRdb year 2020). Describing the broader study: Samples covering the acute and convalescent phases of COVID-19 were provided by collaborators in the United States, Italy and Spain. The prospective study material was composed of cDNA or gDNA derived from T cells, B-cell-depleted T cells, or PBMCs. Deeply sampled blood TCRbeta repertoires from subjects exposed to, actively infected with, or recovered from COVID-19 were included in the dataset. The repertoires were released in a freely available public database meant as a resource for research on the immune response to SARS-CoV-2. Samples came from the ongoing ImmuneRACE study (first 160 participants) plus 1,254 subjects from 6 global collaborators. Nearly every sample came with metadata listing a de-identified subject ID, COVID-19 status, age in years and sex. Where HLA class I and class II types were available, the types were taken from metadata supplied by the sample provider, not from assay-based typing. Beyond this particular receptor, the publication reports: Clinical and demographic metadata were provided uncurated, with the amount varying by source and participant.

One collaborating source in Seattle enrolled patients while the patients were actively infected and followed the patients over time throughout the course of disease. Each collaborating institution followed its own protocols to collect whole blood in K2EDTA tubes. Collaborator samples were shipped for TCRbeta analysis as frozen whole blood, isolated PBMCs, or DNA extracted from either sample type. V is clipped by 1 base and J by 4 bases, and the sequence between their germline boundaries is 13 bases long. The germline V gene sets CDR1 to MGHRA and CDR2 to YSYEKL. The CDR3 has 15 amino acids, counting the end cysteine and phenylalanine. This entry keeps only the CDR3 DNA: 45 bases, framed from base 1. The immunoSEQ Assay, a bias-controlled multiplex PCR, was used to amplify TCRbeta CDR3 regions from genomic DNA. Per the source publication's procedure: The number of nucleated cells in each sample was estimated from the amplification of reference gene primers within the assay. To quantify the absolute abundance of each unique TCRbeta CDR3 rearrangement, sequence reads were collapsed and filtered. Productive Simpson clonality was computed per sample as the square root of Simpson's diversity index over productive rearrangements. TCRdb holds this immuneACCESS table with in-frame rearrangements only. Some clones are missing; in checked studies, unresolved V genes explain under half, and the rest has no known cause. From that table come the V and J calls and clone size; the DNA was used to work out D and trimming. The sample contains about 120,000 clones, 90% of them found a single time. The top ten clones comprise 3.8% of the sample.

On this clone itself: Which antigen it targets is not known. No per-base quality is available; no much larger clone lies one base away.

Sequencing was done on a sample of peripheral blood. The clonotype was recovered from an older woman with COVID-19, enrolled during active disease. The receptor chain draws on TRBV4-1 and TRBJ1-2, with TRBD1 tentatively as D gene (6 bases match). The CDR3 protein sequence reads: CASSQALQGGYGYTF. The DNA is as follows: TGCGCCAGCAGCCAAGCTTTACAGGGCGGCTATGGCTACACCTTC.